Following are 15 T cell receptor beta chains from one sample sequenced in a study of T cell responses to AZD1222 COVID-19 vaccine. Assay: immunoSEQ multiplex PCR; the TCRdb copy retains only in-frame clones and omits some. Here the sample spans about 99,000 clones, more than 90% being singletons. Here the sequenced sample was peripheral blood, taken on day 0 of AZD1222 vaccination. Receptor source: an adult in good health.

The chain is built from TRBV4-2 and TRBJ2-1; D is ambiguous. CDR3 length: 14 residues. Trimming left V 0 bases short and J 5 bases short, with 8 bases between. Germline CDR1 and CDR2: LGHNA and YNFKEQ. The DNA for the CDR3 is TGTGCCAGCAGCCAAGATTACCCGAACAATGAGCAGTTCTTC. Translated: CASSQDYPNNEQFF.

This clone was recorded once. J is TRBJ2-5 and V is TRBV6-5; no definite D call. This CDR3 region has 14 residues. CDR1 MNHEY and CDR2 SVGAGI come from the germline V gene. Trimming removed 5 bases from V and 4 bases from J, with 14 bases in between. The CDR3 region is CASSPTATSETQYF. The DNA of the CDR3 is TGTGCCAGCAGTCCAACGGCGACTTCAGAGACCCAGTACTTC.

The V gene is TRBV5-5, the J gene TRBJ2-3; 11 bases map to TRBD2. V shed 1 base and J 4 bases; nucleotides not matched to a gene: 5. There are 16 residues in the CDR3. The germline V gene has CDR1 SGHKS and CDR2 YYEKEE (reference sequence). The CDR3 loop is CASSLTSGGRADTQYF. CDR3 nucleotides: TGTGCCAGCAGCTTGACTAGCGGGGGTCGTGCAGATACGCAGTATTTT.

This chain connects TRBV27 to TRBJ1-5; a weak D match, TRBD1 (5 bases). The V gene's germline CDR1 is MNHEY and CDR2 SMNVEV (reference sequence). CDR3 length equals 19 residues. V was clipped by 6 bases and J by 0 bases, with 24 bases between them. CDR3 loop: CASSQTGGEIFYSNQPQHF. The CDR3, as DNA: TGTGCCAGCAGCCAAACCGGGGGGGAGATCTTCTATAGCAATCAGCCCCAGCATTTT.

This chain joins TRBV6-1 and TRBJ1-2; D is unclear. V shed 2 bases and J shed 4 bases, with 14 bases lying between them. CDR1 is MNHNS, CDR2 SASEGT, per germline. CDR3 length: 15 residues. The CDR3, as DNA: TGTGCCAGCAGTGAAATGATCAACGAAGGCTATGGCTACACCTTC. Translating gives CASSEMINEGYGYTF.

This rearrangement joins TRBV29-1 to TRBJ2-1; D not resolved. The CDR3 is 16 amino acids. From germline, CDR1 is SQVTM and CDR2 ANQGSEA. Trimming removed 4 bases from V and 0 bases from J, with 16 bases in between. The CDR3 DNA is TGCAGCGTTGGGAAGCAGGCGAGTTTCTCCTACAATGAGCAGTTCTTC. It is translated as CSVGKQASFSYNEQFF.

The CDR3 DNA reads TGTGCCAGCAGTTACGGGGGAGCAGGCACAGATACGCAGTATTTT. It encodes CASSYGGAGTDTQYF. The V call is TRBV6-5, the J call TRBJ2-3; D tentatively reads TRBD1 or TRBD2 (5 bases each). CDR3 length: 15 amino acids. V was cut by 2 bases and J by 1 base, with 10 bases left in between. Germline V gene data show CDR1 as MNHEY and CDR2 as SVGAGI.

V gene TRBV5-4 combines with J gene TRBJ2-3; 11 bases are a match to TRBD1. V dropped 4 bases and J dropped 0; count of bases not matched to a gene: 7. The CDR3 extends over 17 amino acids. The germline V gene encodes CDR1 SGHNT and CDR2 YYREEE (reference sequence). This CDR3 reads CASSIRTGGSSTDTQYF. The CDR3 DNA follows: TGTGCCAGCAGCATCAGGACAGGGGGCAGTAGCACAGATACGCAGTATTTT.

The chain carries TRBV29-1 and TRBJ1-1; a weak D match, TRBD1 (6 bases). The germline CDR1 and CDR2 sequences are SQVTM and ANQGSEA. The CDR3 sequence is 11 residues long. Trimming removed 5 bases from V and 3 bases from J, with 7 bases in between. CDR3 in DNA: TGCAGCGTTCAGGGGCACACTGAAGCTTTCTTT. Protein: CSVQGHTEAFF.

Only one count was recorded for this clone. V gene TRBV7-2 combines with J gene TRBJ2-3; weak D call: TRBD2 (5 bases). The V and J ends lost 1 base and 5 bases respectively, with 16 bases between them. Germline CDR1 reads SGHTA; CDR2 reads FQGNSA. This CDR3 spans 16 amino acids. The DNA of the CDR3 is TGTGCCAGCAGCTTAGTCGTGGCCCAACTAGTAGATACGCAGTATTTT. This translates into CASSLVVAQLVDTQYF. The full variable domain, rest sourced from reference TRBV7-2 and TRBJ2-3, is GAGVSQSPSNKVTEKGKDVELRCDPISGHTALYWYRQSLGQGLEFLIYFQGNSAPDKSGLPSDRFSAERTGGSVSTLTIQRTQQEDSAVYLCASSLVVAQLVDTQYFGPGTRLTVL.

The chain has TRBV7-3 and TRBJ2-7, with D possibly being TRBD2 (5 bases). This CDR3 region has 13 residues. Trimming removed 3 bases at V and 0 bases at J, with 6 bases between. Per germline, CDR1 SGHTA and CDR2 FQGTGA. The CDR3 coding sequence is TGTGCCAGCAGCTTTGCGGGCTCCTACGAGCAGTACTTC. Its protein is CASSFAGSYEQYF.

This clone was seen just once. This chain joins TRBV5-4 and TRBJ1-2; no firm D call. This CDR3 spans 13 amino acids. In germline, CDR1 is SGHNT, CDR2 YYREEE (reference sequence). Trimming took off 2 bases at V and 8 bases at J, with 13 bases between the two ends. In DNA, the CDR3 is TGTGCCAGCAGCTTACTAAACGGGGAGGGCTACACCTTC. Protein: CASSLLNGEGYTF.

V and J are TRBV2 and TRBJ1-1, with TRBD1 matching over 7 bases. Germline CDR1 is SNHLY and CDR2 is FYNNEI. The CDR3 covers 13 residues. Losses at the gene ends were 5 bases for V and 4 bases for J; bases not matched to a gene: 4. The CDR3 here is CASSLQGFTEAFF. DNA of the CDR3: TGTGCCAGCAGTCTACAGGGGTTCACTGAAGCTTTCTTT. Together with reference TRBV2 and TRBJ1-1, the CDR3 gives the full variable domain: EPEVTQTPSHQVTQMGQEVILRCVPISNHLYFYWYRQILGQKVEFLVSFYNNEISEKSEIFDDQFSVERPDGSNFTLKIRSTKLEDSAMYFCASSLQGFTEAFFGQGTRLTVV.

The chain employs TRBV14 and TRBJ1-1, with a tentative D call TRBD1 (5 bases). The CDR3 has 15 amino acids. The germline CDR1 and CDR2 sequences are SGHDN and FVKESK. Trimming removed 0 bases at V and 3 bases at J, with 11 bases between. CDR3 coding DNA: TGTGCCAGCAGCCAAGATCTAACAGGTGACACTGAAGCTTTCTTT. Translation gives CASSQDLTGDTEAFF.

The chain joins TRBV24-1 to TRBJ1-5; D is unclear. Trimming left V 7 bases short and J 3 bases short, with 12 bases between. The CDR3 runs 14 residues. CDR1 and CDR2 (germline): KGHDR, SFDVKD. The chain's CDR3 is CATSGRNPNQPQHF. CDR3 nucleotides: TGTGCCACCAGCGGCAGAAACCCCAATCAGCCCCAGCATTTT.